The 31 T cell receptor beta chains given below trace back to one sample, sequenced in a study of PD-L1 blockade in urothelial cancer. Time point indicated: pretreatment peripheral blood. The table came from immunoSEQ multiplex PCR; TCRdb's copy has only in-frame clones and leaves some out. The table shows around 100,000 clones, with around 86% occurring only once. Sample: PBMCs, taken around atezolizumab (anti-PD-L1) treatment. The receptors were sampled from a man aged 55-75 years with urothelial cancer.

This clone has a single count. V gene TRBV9 combines with J gene TRBJ2-7; 7 bases agree with TRBD1. Germline lookup yields CDR1 SGDLS and CDR2 YYNGEE. The CDR3 runs to 15 residues. J was trimmed by 4 bases and V by 2 bases; bases with no gene match: 9. DNA of the CDR3: TGTGCCAGCAGCGTGGGGTCACTCAGGGGGTACGAGCAGTACTTC. It is translated as CASSVGSLRGYEQYF. Complete variable domain (other parts from reference TRBV9 and TRBJ2-7): DSGVTQTPKHLITATGQRVTLRCSPRSGDLSVYWYQQSLDQGLQFLIQYYNGEERAKGNILERFSAQQFPDLHSELNLSSLELGDSALYFCASSVGSLRGYEQYFGPGTRLTVT.

This sequence joins TRBV27 and TRBJ2-7; D is possibly TRBD2 (6 bases). Looked up from germline, CDR1 is MNHEY and CDR2 is SMNVEV (reference sequence). CDR3 size: 12 residues. V was trimmed by 3 bases and J by 3 bases, leaving 6 bases between them. The CDR3 DNA sequence: TGTGCCAGCAGTTTGGAGGGCTACGAGCAGTACTTC. Its translation: CASSLEGYEQYF.

The chain links TRBV5-1 to TRBJ2-1; TRBD2 agrees at 7 bases. Trimming at V came to 4 bases and at J to 4 bases, leaving 17 bases not matched to a gene. This CDR3 has 18 residues. Germline lookup yields CDR1 SGHRS and CDR2 YFSETQ. CDR3 region: CASSVGLGRAEVYNEQFF. The CDR3 DNA sequence: TGCGCCAGCAGCGTAGGACTAGGAAGGGCGGAGGTTTACAATGAGCAGTTCTTC.

The J gene is TRBJ2-7, the V gene TRBV5-1; TRBD1 agrees at 9 bases. Germline CDR1 reads SGHRS; CDR2 reads YFSETQ. Trimming at V came to 2 bases and at J to 5 bases, leaving 8 bases not matched to a gene. The CDR3 consists of 15 residues. CDR3 in DNA: TGCGCCAGCAGCTTAGGGCCGGGACAGGGCAACGAGCAGTACTTC. Translation gives CASSLGPGQGNEQYF.

The rearrangement links TRBV29-1 to TRBJ2-7; D might be TRBD1 (6 bases). V lost 6 bases and J lost 7, with 16 bases in between. The CDR3 extends over 12 amino acids. Germline CDR1 and CDR2: SQVTM and ANQGSEA. CDR3 nucleotide sequence: TGCAGCGTCCTTAGGTTAACAGGGGAGCAGTACTTC. Its protein is CSVLRLTGEQYF.

In nucleotides, the CDR3 is TGTGCCAGCAGCTTCGGGGACAGGGGTAGAGAGACCCAGTACTTC. It is translated as CASSFGDRGRETQYF. The chain couples TRBV5-4 to TRBJ2-5; 10 bases fit TRBD1. The germline CDR1 and CDR2 sequences are SGHNT and YYREEE (reference sequence). The CDR3 is made up of 15 amino acids. J gave up 4 bases and V 2 bases, and 5 bases lay outside the gene matches.

This chain links TRBV29-1 with TRBJ1-2; 8 bases fit TRBD1. After removal of 5 bases from V and 4 bases from J, the junction contained 9 bases not matched to a gene. Germline V gives CDR1 SQVTM, CDR2 ANQGSEA. This CDR3 is built from 14 residues. CDR3 nucleotide sequence: TGCAGCGTTTTAGGAGGGACAGGAGTCTATGGCTACACCTTC. Protein product: CSVLGGTGVYGYTF.

The rearrangement joins TRBV19 to TRBJ2-7, with 9 nucleotides matching TRBD2. Unmatched junction bases numbered 9, after V lost 4 bases and J lost 2 bases. This CDR3 contains 16 residues. CDR1 and CDR2 (germline): LNHDA, SQIVND (reference sequence). This CDR3 reads CASSTAGTSPTYEQYF. The CDR3 DNA is TGTGCCAGTAGTACCGCCGGGACTAGCCCAACCTACGAGCAGTACTTC.

V and J are TRBV15 and TRBJ2-7; 8 nucleotides match TRBD1. The CDR3 is made up of 15 amino acids. Trimming cost V 1 base and J 3 bases; bases outside gene matches: 5. Germline lookup yields CDR1 LNHNV and CDR2 YYDKDF (reference sequence). DNA of the CDR3: TGTGCCACCAGCAGAGGAGGACAGGGCCTCTACGAGCAGTACTTC. It codes for CATSRGGQGLYEQYF.

The chain recombines TRBV5-4 with TRBJ1-2; D is unresolved. There are 15 residues in the CDR3. V lost 2 bases and J lost 1, with 12 bases in between. CDR1 is SGHNT, CDR2 YYREEE, per germline (reference sequence). CDR3 loop: CASSFARTDNYGYTF. DNA of the CDR3: TGTGCCAGCAGCTTTGCCCGAACAGATAACTATGGCTACACCTTC.

This clone was seen a single time. This rearrangement joins TRBV5-1 to TRBJ2-5; perhaps TRBD2 as D (5 bases). The CDR3 sequence is 14 residues long. In germline, CDR1 is SGHRS, CDR2 YFSETQ. Trimming pared 4 bases from V and 3 bases from J, leaving 13 bases between. As DNA, the CDR3 is TGCGCCAGCAGCCTGACCGGAGCGGAAGAGACCCAGTACTTC. Protein sequence: CASSLTGAEETQYF.

V and J are TRBV7-3 and TRBJ2-7; 10 bases agree with TRBD2. The CDR3 loop spans 15 amino acids. The V gene's germline CDR1 is SGHTA and CDR2 FQGTGA. Trimming cost V 5 bases and J 2 bases; bases outside gene matches: 6. CDR3 nucleotide sequence: TGTGCCAGCAGCCATGGGAGCGGGGGGGCCTACGAGCAGTACTTC. This translates into CASSHGSGGAYEQYF.

This chain links TRBV28 with TRBJ1-3, with 9 bases fitting TRBD1. Per the germline V gene, CDR1 is MDHEN and CDR2 is SYDVKM. CDR3 size: 17 residues. The V segment lost 5 bases and the J segment 0 bases; nucleotides outside the gene matches: 8. The CDR3 DNA is TGTGCCAGCAGTCCCTCGGGACAGGGAAACTCTGGAAACACCATATATTTT. It specifies CASSPSGQGNSGNTIYF.

This chain joins TRBV2 and TRBJ2-7; weak D call: TRBD2 (6 bases). Trimming took 5 bases from V and 5 from J, leaving 16 bases between them. The CDR3 covers 14 residues. Germline CDR1 reads SNHLY; CDR2 reads FYNNEI. The CDR3 sequence: CASSPPPGDDEQYF. CDR3 nucleotide sequence: TGTGCCAGCAGTCCTCCACCGGGAGATGACGAGCAGTACTTC.

This sequence joins TRBV5-7 and TRBJ1-2; a possible D gene is TRBD1 (6 bases). TRBV5-7 is an ORF, with its function uncertain. Trimming took 4 bases from V and 6 from J, leaving 16 bases between them. CDR3 length equals 14 residues. CDR3 loop: CASSETGKKDGYTF. The CDR3 DNA reads as TGTGCCAGCAGCGAAACAGGGAAGAAAGATGGCTACACCTTC.

This clone was counted a few times. The V and J genes are TRBV7-9 and TRBJ2-7; perhaps TRBD1 as D (5 bases). This CDR3 spans 14 amino acids. Germline V gene data show CDR1 as SEHNR and CDR2 as FQNEAQ (reference sequence). V shed 1 base and J shed 5 bases, with 12 bases lying between them. DNA for the CDR3: TGTGCCAGCAGCTTAGGACAGTCCCACCACGAGCAGTACTTC. As protein: CASSLGQSHHEQYF. Together with reference TRBV7-9 and TRBJ2-7, the CDR3 gives the full variable domain: DTGVSQNPRHKITKRGQNVTFRCDPISEHNRLYWYRQTLGQGPEFLTYFQNEAQLEKSRLLSDRFSAERPKGSFSTLEIQRTEQGDSAMYLCASSLGQSHHEQYFGPGTRLTVT.

J is TRBJ2-1 and V is TRBV5-1; 7 nucleotides line up with TRBD1. The length of the CDR3 is 14 residues. Unmatched junction bases numbered 6, after V lost 4 bases and J lost 5 bases. Germline CDR1 is SGHRS and CDR2 is YFSETQ. The CDR3 here is CASSAGTEDNEQFF. Here the CDR3 DNA reads TGCGCCAGCAGCGCCGGGACAGAAGACAATGAGCAGTTCTTC.

V gene TRBV5-1 combines with J gene TRBJ2-7; 12 bases align to TRBD1. This CDR3 spans 14 amino acids. Germline lookup yields CDR1 SGHRS and CDR2 YFSETQ. V shed 3 bases, J shed 7 bases, and the junction held 5 bases outside the gene matches. The CDR3: CASSWGQGAGEQYF. In DNA form, the CDR3 reads TGCGCCAGCAGCTGGGGACAGGGGGCGGGGGAGCAGTACTTC.

The genes are TRBV19 and TRBJ2-1, with TRBD2 matching 10 bases. Losses at the gene ends were 10 bases for V and 9 bases for J; bases not matched to a gene: 12. The CDR3 length is 14 residues. Germline V gene sequence: CDR1 LNHDA, CDR2 SQIVND (reference sequence). The CDR3 coding sequence is TGTGCCACCTCTGCTAGCGGGAGAATTGGTGAGCAGTTCTTC. Its translation: CATSASGRIGEQFF.

This chain links TRBV29-1 with TRBJ2-5; 7 bases are a match to TRBD2. The CDR3 extends over 15 amino acids. CDR1 is SQVTM, CDR2 ANQGSEA, per germline. The trim removed 8 bases at V and 3 bases at J, leaving 15 bases unmatched. CDR3 amino acids: CSYRMLIAGKETQYF. Here the CDR3 DNA reads TGCAGCTACAGAATGCTGATAGCGGGCAAAGAGACCCAGTACTTC.

This chain connects TRBV4-3 to TRBJ2-1; perhaps TRBD2 as D (6 bases). CDR1 and CDR2 (germline): LGHNA, YSLEER. This CDR3 has 15 residues. The V end lost 4 bases, the J end lost 7 bases, and 17 bases lay between the germline ends. CDR3: CASSPLGDGGNEQFF. CDR3 coding DNA: TGCGCCAGCAGCCCCCTTGGGGACGGGGGAAATGAGCAGTTCTTC.

This chain connects TRBV5-1 to TRBJ2-7; 8 nucleotides align to TRBD1. This CDR3 contains 13 residues. V shed 6 bases, J shed 3 bases, and the junction held 5 bases outside the gene matches. From germline, CDR1 is SGHRS and CDR2 YFSETQ. Here the CDR3 DNA reads TGCGCCAGCAACGCAGGGGGCCACTACGAGCAGTACTTC. The encoded protein is CASNAGGHYEQYF.

This clone was counted ten times or more. DNA for the CDR3: TGTGCCAGCAGCCTTCCGCCGGAGGTAAATCAGCCCCAGCATTTT. This encodes CASSLPPEVNQPQHF. V gene TRBV16 combines with J gene TRBJ1-5; D not resolved. This CDR3 has 15 residues. V lost 4 bases, J lost 4 bases, and 14 bases lay in between. Germline CDR1 and CDR2: KGHSY and FQNENV.

The chain carries TRBV2 and TRBJ2-5; 9 bases line up with TRBD2. CDR1 is SNHLY, CDR2 FYNNEI, per germline. J gave up 5 bases and V 7 bases, and 5 bases lay outside the gene matches. The CDR3 has 13 residues. CDR3 sequence reads: CASKERGEETQYF. For the CDR3, the DNA is TGTGCCAGCAAGGAGCGGGGGGAGGAGACCCAGTACTTC.

This clone was recorded only once. The chain carries TRBV6-1 and TRBJ1-2; 7 nucleotides match TRBD1. There are 13 residues in the CDR3. From germline, CDR1 is MNHNS and CDR2 SASEGT. J was trimmed by 7 bases and V by 2 bases; bases with no gene match: 4. The CDR3, as DNA: TGTGCCAGCAGTGAATTGACAGGGAGTGGCTACACCTTC. This sequence encodes CASSELTGSGYTF.

The chain couples TRBV7-9 to TRBJ1-1, with D perhaps matching TRBD1 (5 bases). Germline CDR1 reads SEHNR; CDR2 reads FQNEAQ (reference sequence). The CDR3 runs 15 residues. Trimming cost V 5 bases and J 1 base, with 14 bases left between them. CDR3 residues: CASSRPGGANTEAFF. The CDR3 nucleotides read TGTGCCAGCAGCCGGCCGGGAGGGGCGAACACTGAAGCTTTCTTT.

V is TRBV5-4 and J is TRBJ1-2, with D possibly being TRBD1 (5 bases). Trimming removed 1 base at V and 0 bases at J, with 7 bases between. This CDR3 region has 14 residues. Germline CDR1 reads SGHNT; CDR2 reads YYREEE (reference sequence). The CDR3 bases are TGTGCCAGCAGCTTGCAGGGTGCTAACTATGGCTACACCTTC. It codes for CASSLQGANYGYTF.

This chain connects TRBV4-2 to TRBJ2-7; TRBD1 matches at 7 bases. The CDR3 consists of 15 residues. Germline V gene sequence: CDR1 LGHNA, CDR2 YNFKEQ. V lost 0 bases and J lost 4; bases outside the gene matches: 6. CDR3 loop: CASSQDQGVGYEQYF. In DNA, the CDR3 is TGTGCCAGCAGCCAAGATCAGGGGGTCGGGTACGAGCAGTACTTC.

Turning to this clone: This sample includes further DNA sequences coding for the same CDR3. V and J are TRBV7-2 and TRBJ2-7; TRBD1 matches at 7 bases. This CDR3 contains 14 residues. With 5 bases clipped from V and 2 bases from J, the junction kept 6 bases outside the gene matches. CDR1 is SGHTA, CDR2 FQGNSA, per germline. The CDR3 loop is CASSPRQGPYEQYF. The CDR3 nucleotides read TGTGCCAGCAGCCCAAGACAGGGCCCCTACGAGCAGTACTTC.

This clone showed up just a few times. The genes are TRBV18 and TRBJ1-2, with 8 bases identical to TRBD1. Germline CDR1 KGHSH, CDR2 LQKENI. The V and J ends lost 3 bases and 9 bases, in that order; junction bases with no gene match: 6. This CDR3 region has 13 residues. CDR3 sequence reads: CASSPPTGDRYTF. The CDR3, as DNA: TGTGCCAGCTCACCCCCGACAGGGGATCGCTACACCTTC.

The table lists this clone with a count of one. The rearrangement links TRBV7-2 to TRBJ2-7; 9 bases agree with TRBD1. The J segment lost 6 bases and the V segment lost 3 bases, leaving 3 bases of the junction unmatched. The CDR3 contains 13 residues. Per germline, CDR1 SGHTA and CDR2 FQGNSA. CDR3 nucleotide sequence: TGTGCCAGCAGCTTGGACAGGGGAGGCGAGCAGTACTTC. Amino acids: CASSLDRGGEQYF.